A single sample gave rise to the 31 T cell receptor beta chains below, sequenced in a study of early stage breast cancer tumors. Here immunoSEQ multiplex PCR was the method, and the copy in TCRdb shows in-frame clones only, minus some. Altogether tens of thousands of clones are present, more than 70% being singletons, with the ten largest covering 3% to 4%. The specimen sequenced was blood. The receptors here all came from a person aged 35-49 years with breast cancer.

This clone occurred a few times. In nucleotides, the CDR3 is TGTGCCAGCAGCAAGACGAGCGAGCAGTACTTC. Translating gives CASSKTSEQYF. The V gene is TRBV7-9, the J gene TRBJ2-7; the D is unclear. The germline gives CDR1 SEHNR, CDR2 FQNEAQ (reference sequence). The CDR3 loop spans 11 amino acids. Trimming shortened V by 5 bases and J by 6 bases, and 8 bases separated the two germline ends.

The table lists this clone with a few counts. The chain employs TRBV9 and TRBJ2-1; D is unresolved. The germline V gene encodes CDR1 SGDLS and CDR2 YYNGEE. V lost 0 bases and J lost 6, with 10 bases in between. This CDR3 comprises 14 residues. The CDR3 sequence: CASSVEARSNEQFF. CDR3 DNA: TGTGCCAGCAGCGTAGAAGCCCGCTCCAATGAGCAGTTCTTC.

This chain connects TRBV7-8 to TRBJ2-2; 9 bases are a match to TRBD2. The CDR3 has 14 amino acids. Germline lookup yields CDR1 SGHVS and CDR2 FQNEAQ. Germline trimming cut 8 bases from V and 7 bases from J; bases unmatched to any gene: 8. The CDR3 nucleotides are TGTGCCAGCCGCCCGCGGGGGGGCGACGGGGAGCTGTTTTTT. This translates into CASRPRGGDGELFF.

This rearrangement joins TRBV6-6 to TRBJ1-2; D call uncertain. This CDR3 comprises 13 residues. Trimming left V 0 bases short and J 3 bases short, with 5 bases between. CDR1 and CDR2 (germline): MNHNY, SVGAGI (reference sequence). CDR3 coding DNA: TGTGCCAGCAGTTACTCGTCAGACTATGGCTACACCTTC. Protein sequence: CASSYSSDYGYTF.

The CDR3, as DNA: TGTGCCTGGAGTCACGGACCCATAAGGGATGGCTACACCTTC. Translated, it gives CAWSHGPIRDGYTF. V is TRBV30 and J is TRBJ1-2; unclear D gene. The germline V gene has CDR1 GTSNPN and CDR2 SVGIG (reference sequence). There are 14 residues in the CDR3. The V and J ends lost 2 bases and 6 bases respectively, with 16 bases between them.

This rearrangement joins TRBV7-9 to TRBJ1-4; D unclear. The CDR3 covers 15 residues. V gave up 5 bases and J gave up 8 bases, with 18 bases separating them. CDR1 and CDR2 from the germline V gene are SEHNR and FQNEAQ (reference sequence). In nucleotides, the CDR3 is TGTGCCAGCAGCCCCTCCCCCTTAGGTGGCGAAAAACTGTTTTTT. It encodes CASSPSPLGGEKLFF.

The V gene is TRBV6-1, the J gene TRBJ2-3; no definite D call. The CDR3 runs to 14 residues. Deletions cut 4 bases from V and 2 bases from J, with 10 bases between. Germline-derived CDR1 and CDR2 are MNHNS and SASEGT. CDR3 sequence: CASSADVATDTQYF. The CDR3 coding sequence is TGTGCCAGCAGTGCGGACGTAGCCACAGATACGCAGTATTTT.

The rearrangement uses TRBV18 and TRBJ2-5; no reliable D call. The V gene lost 0 bases and the J gene lost 5 bases, with 7 bases spanning the gap. The CDR3 contains 13 residues. Germline V gene data show CDR1 as KGHSH and CDR2 as LQKENI. CDR3 nucleotides: TGTGCCAGCTCACCACCGATGGGGGAGACCCAGTACTTC. This sequence encodes CASSPPMGETQYF.

This clone was seen a few times. V is TRBV10-2 and J is TRBJ2-3; D is unresolved. V was pared by 3 bases and J by 2 bases, with 12 bases between. Germline loops: CDR1 WSHSY, CDR2 SAAADI. The CDR3 length is 15 residues. The CDR3 loop reads CASSDRRGPTDTQYF. The DNA for the CDR3 is TGCGCCAGCAGTGACCGACGTGGACCCACAGATACGCAGTATTTT.

The rearrangement uses TRBV6-1 and TRBJ2-7, with D maybe TRBD2 (5 bases). The CDR3 runs to 14 residues. V was shortened by 4 bases and J by 3 bases, with 13 bases between the two germline ends. Germline V gene sequence: CDR1 MNHNS, CDR2 SASEGT. The chain's CDR3 is CASSGEGGSYEQYF. DNA of the CDR3: TGTGCCAGCAGTGGAGAGGGTGGTAGCTACGAGCAGTACTTC.

V and J are TRBV18 and TRBJ2-7; D unresolved. The CDR3 has 14 amino acids. V was trimmed by 3 bases and J by 0 bases, leaving 9 bases between them. Per germline, CDR1 KGHSH and CDR2 LQKENI. The CDR3 here is CASSPGLRSYEQYF. In DNA form, the CDR3 reads TGTGCCAGCTCACCGGGCTTACGCTCCTACGAGCAGTACTTC.

The chain uses TRBV29-1 and TRBJ1-1, with D perhaps TRBD1 (6 bases). Germline V gene data show CDR1 as SQVTM and CDR2 as ANQGSEA. This CDR3 comprises 13 residues. Trimming took 7 bases from V and 6 from J, leaving 18 bases between them. The CDR3 sequence: CSAAWGLRAEAFF. The CDR3 bases are TGCAGCGCCGCCTGGGGGCTACGGGCTGAAGCTTTCTTT. Complete variable domain (other parts from reference TRBV29-1 and TRBJ1-1): SAVISQKPSRDICQRGTSLTIQCQVDSQVTMMFWYRQQPGQSLTLIATANQGSEATYESGFVIDKFPISRPNLTFSTLTVSNMSPEDSSIYLCSAAWGLRAEAFFGQGTRLTVV.

This clone was observed once. The gene calls are TRBV10-2 and TRBJ2-1; the D gene is possibly TRBD1 (6 bases). V lost 6 bases and J lost 5, with 20 bases in between. Germline CDR1 and CDR2: WSHSY and SAAADI. The CDR3 runs to 16 residues. CDR3 in DNA: TGCGCCAGCAGCCCCTTGGGGGCGGCCGTCAACAATGAGCAGTTCTTC. It codes for CASSPLGAAVNNEQFF.

The chain employs TRBV6-6 and TRBJ2-4; D call uncertain. This CDR3 has 15 amino acids. The V gene lost 2 bases and the J gene lost 8 bases, with 16 bases spanning the gap. The germline gives CDR1 MNHNY, CDR2 SVGAGI (reference sequence). The CDR3 region has the DNA TGTGCCAGCAGTTACGGAGCATTCAATGGGGACATTCAGTACTTC. Amino acids: CASSYGAFNGDIQYF.

The chain uses TRBV18 and TRBJ1-1, with 9 positions matching TRBD1. The V segment lost 5 bases and the J segment 4 bases; nucleotides outside the gene matches: 8. CDR3 length equals 15 residues. Germline-derived CDR1 and CDR2 are KGHSH and LQKENI. The CDR3 coding sequence is TGTGCCAGCTCATCACTACAGGGGGCCGGCACTGAAGCTTTCTTT. Encoded protein: CASSSLQGAGTEAFF.

This rearrangement joins TRBV2 to TRBJ2-3; 9 nucleotides align to TRBD2. CDR1 and CDR2 (germline): SNHLY, FYNNEI. The CDR3 totals 16 residues. The junction had 10 bases not matched to a gene; V was cut back by 0 bases and J by 9 bases. CDR3 DNA: TGTGCCAGCAGTGAAGCGGGGGCTCGGGCGGGAGGGACGCAGTATTTT. It translates to CASSEAGARAGGTQYF.

This clone was seen a few times. The rearrangement links TRBV4-1 to TRBJ2-7, with D possibly TRBD1 on 5 matching bases. The CDR3 has 13 amino acids. Germline CDR1 MGHRA, CDR2 YSYEKL. The V end lost 6 bases, the J end lost 1 base, and 10 bases lay between the germline ends. The CDR3 here is CASRRAGSYEQYF. Written as DNA, the CDR3 is TGCGCCAGCAGGAGAGCAGGGTCCTACGAGCAGTACTTC.

The V call is TRBV7-2, the J call TRBJ1-2, with D uncertain. Germline values: CDR1 SGHTA, CDR2 FQGNSA. The CDR3 covers 14 residues. The germline V and J ends were trimmed by 6 bases and 4 bases, with 15 bases remaining between them. The CDR3 sequence is CASSPWEQSYGYTF. The CDR3 DNA reads TGTGCCAGCAGTCCCTGGGAGCAGAGCTATGGCTACACCTTC.

This clone came up a few times. V and J are TRBV19 and TRBJ2-7, with D tentatively TRBD2 (6 bases). This CDR3 is built from 14 residues. The V end lost 1 base, the J end lost 6 bases, and 13 bases lay between the germline ends. Germline V gene sequence: CDR1 LNHDA, CDR2 SQIVND (reference sequence). CDR3 loop: CASSIVGSGGEQYF. The CDR3 DNA is TGTGCCAGTAGTATAGTGGGTAGCGGAGGCGAGCAGTACTTC. The full variable domain, completed using reference TRBV19 and TRBJ2-7, is DGGITQSPKYLFRKEGQNVTLSCEQNLNHDAMYWYRQDPGQGLRLIYYSQIVNDFQKGDIAEGYSVSREKKESFPLTVTSAQKNPTAFYLCASSIVGSGGEQYFGPGTRLTVT.

This clone has a handful of counts. The rearrangement links TRBV6-6 to TRBJ2-7; 9 bases align to TRBD2. The V segment lost 10 bases and the J segment 4 bases; nucleotides outside the gene matches: 8. The length of the CDR3 is 13 residues. Per the germline V gene, CDR1 is MNHNY and CDR2 is SVGAGI (reference sequence). CDR3 coding DNA: TGTGCCATCGGAGGACTAGCGAGATACGAGCAGTACTTC. Translation gives CAIGGLARYEQYF.

This clone showed up just a few times. The chain carries TRBV19 and TRBJ2-2, with a tentative D call TRBD1 (6 bases). CDR1 is LNHDA, CDR2 SQIVND, per germline (reference sequence). The CDR3 totals 13 residues. V lost 7 bases and J 1 base, leaving 7 bases between the germline ends. The CDR3 DNA sequence: TGTGCCAGTACGGACAGGAACACCGGGGAGCTGTTTTTT. Its protein product is CASTDRNTGELFF. Filled out from reference TRBV19 and TRBJ2-2, the complete variable domain reads DGGITQSPKYLFRKEGQNVTLSCEQNLNHDAMYWYRQDPGQGLRLIYYSQIVNDFQKGDIAEGYSVSREKKESFPLTVTSAQKNPTAFYLCASTDRNTGELFFGEGSRLTVL.

This chain links TRBV11-3 with TRBJ2-2; D unclear. V was shortened by 8 bases and J by 3 bases, with 13 bases between the two germline ends. The CDR3 has 14 residues. Germline V gene sequence: CDR1 SGHNT, CDR2 YENEEA. Here the CDR3 DNA reads TGTGCCAGCGGGTACCGGGCCGACACCGGGGAGCTGTTTTTT. This encodes CASGYRADTGELFF.

The J gene is TRBJ1-1, the V gene TRBV6-4, with D perhaps matching TRBD1 (6 bases). This CDR3 is built from 13 residues. Trimming removed 2 bases at V and 5 bases at J, with 9 bases between. Germline assignment: CDR1 MRHNA and CDR2 SNTAGT. CDR3 bases: TGTGCCAGCAGTGACCAAAGGGGGACTGAAGCTTTCTTT. Protein product: CASSDQRGTEAFF.

The V gene is TRBV4-1, the J gene TRBJ2-5, with TRBD2 matching 9 bases. The last part of the DNA fits TRBJ2-7 better; the J call may be wrong. Germline lookup yields CDR1 MGHRA and CDR2 YSYEKL. This CDR3 comprises 17 residues. The CDR3 sequence: CASSQDPGVAGAHEQYF. In DNA, the CDR3 is TGCGCCAGCAGCCAAGATCCAGGAGTAGCGGGAGCCCACGAGCAGTACTTC.

This chain joins TRBV4-1 and TRBJ2-2; no clear D. Per the germline V gene, CDR1 is MGHRA and CDR2 is YSYEKL. This CDR3 has 13 amino acids. Trimming took off 6 bases at V and 6 bases at J, with 11 bases between the two ends. DNA for the CDR3: TGCGCCAGCAGTATGACAACGGCCGGGGAGCTGTTTTTT. Translation gives CASSMTTAGELFF.

The gene calls are TRBV20-1 and TRBJ2-7; a weak D match, TRBD2 (5 bases). There are 11 residues in the CDR3. The ends were cut back, 1 base at V and 5 bases at J, with 6 bases in the middle. Per the germline V gene, CDR1 is DFQATT and CDR2 is SNEGSKA (reference sequence). The chain's CDR3 is CSARGGDEQYF. In DNA, the CDR3 is TGCAGTGCTAGAGGGGGAGACGAGCAGTACTTC.

This clone was detected a few times. This rearrangement joins TRBV19 to TRBJ2-7; D is undetermined. There are 14 residues in the CDR3. V lost 4 bases, J lost 0 bases, and 10 bases lay in between. Germline lookup yields CDR1 LNHDA and CDR2 SQIVND (reference sequence). CDR3 in DNA: TGTGCCAGTAGTAGAGACCCGAGCTCCTACGAGCAGTACTTC. Translated, it gives CASSRDPSSYEQYF.

The chain recombines TRBV19 with TRBJ2-2, with 11 bases identical to TRBD1. Germline assignment: CDR1 LNHDA and CDR2 SQIVND (reference sequence). The V and J ends lost 6 bases and 7 bases, in that order; junction bases with no gene match: 1. The CDR3 spans 13 residues. CDR3 in amino acids: CASRGQGVGELFF. CDR3 DNA sequence: TGTGCCAGTAGGGGACAGGGGGTCGGGGAGCTGTTTTTT.

V and J are TRBV27 and TRBJ2-7; D remains ambiguous. CDR3 length: 16 amino acids. Trimming pared 9 bases from V and 0 bases from J, leaving 21 bases between. Germline V gene sequence: CDR1 MNHEY, CDR2 SMNVEV (reference sequence). The CDR3 DNA is TGTGCCAGTCAACTAAAGGCACCTCCCGACTCCTACGAGCAGTACTTC. Its translation is CASQLKAPPDSYEQYF.

The V and J genes are TRBV5-4 and TRBJ1-1; D is ambiguous. Germline assignment: CDR1 SGHNT and CDR2 YYREEE (reference sequence). The CDR3 spans 13 residues. Between the trimmed V and J ends, which lost 0 bases and 6 bases, there was a span of 9 bases. Here the CDR3 DNA reads TGTGCCAGCAGCTTGGTTGGAAGGGCTGAAGCTTTCTTT. This codes for CASSLVGRAEAFF.

This clone was counted a single time. The chain recombines TRBV27 with TRBJ1-1; D is undetermined. This CDR3 has 14 amino acids. Germline CDR1 is MNHEY and CDR2 is SMNVEV (reference sequence). Trimming stripped 3 bases from V and 3 bases from J, with 11 bases between. In DNA form, the CDR3 reads TGTGCCAGCAGTTTGAGTTCAGCGGACACTGAAGCTTTCTTT. Protein: CASSLSSADTEAFF.